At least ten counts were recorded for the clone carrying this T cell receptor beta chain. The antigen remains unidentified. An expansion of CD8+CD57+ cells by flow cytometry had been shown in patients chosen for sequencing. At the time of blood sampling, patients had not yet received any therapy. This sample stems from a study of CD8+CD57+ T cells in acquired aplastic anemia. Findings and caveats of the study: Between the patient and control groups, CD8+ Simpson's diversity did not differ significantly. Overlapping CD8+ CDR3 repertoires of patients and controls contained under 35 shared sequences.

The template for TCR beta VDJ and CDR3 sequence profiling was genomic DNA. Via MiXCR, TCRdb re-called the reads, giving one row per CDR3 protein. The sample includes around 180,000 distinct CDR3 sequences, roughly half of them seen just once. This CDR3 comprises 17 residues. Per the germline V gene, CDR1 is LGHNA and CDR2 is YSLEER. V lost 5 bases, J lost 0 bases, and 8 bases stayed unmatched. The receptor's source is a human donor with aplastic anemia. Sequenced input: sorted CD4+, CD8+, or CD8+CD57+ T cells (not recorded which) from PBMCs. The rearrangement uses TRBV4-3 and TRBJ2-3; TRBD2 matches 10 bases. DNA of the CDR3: TGCGCCAGCAGCGAAATCGGACTAGCGGCTAGCACAGATACGCAGTATTTT. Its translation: CASSEIGLAASTDTQYF.